This T cell receptor beta chain was captured by sequencing in a study of cytotoxic CD8 clonotypes in ibrutinib-treated CLL. Study-level background: There were 11 relapsed/refractory patients and more than 14 treatment-naive patients, and 17 to 18 were IGHV unmutated.

Study outcomes and limitations: Clonality climbed at ibrutinib response, then dropped toward baseline at progression. Contraction or stability on treatment characterized the public clonotypes, which were uncommon.

In germline, CDR1 is SGDLS, CDR2 YYNGEE. The CDR3 runs 19 residues. Trimming took 2 bases from V and 2 from J, leaving 26 bases between them. In the case of this clone: The antigen is not known.

Method: immunoSEQ multiplex PCR; TCRdb's copy keeps in-frame clones and lacks some. The sample comprises over 200,000 clones, roughly three quarters of which are singletons, and roughly 5.8% rests with the top ten. V usage is TRBV9 and J usage is TRBJ2-7, with D perhaps matching TRBD1 (5 bases). This specimen was PBMCs, taken after 12 months of ibrutinib treatment. The TCR comes from a human donor with chronic lymphocytic leukemia. As DNA, the CDR3 is TGTGCCAGCAGCGTTAAAACCCCTTCTGACAGTTCGAAAGCCTACGAGCAGTACTTC. Its translation: CASSVKTPSDSSKAYEQYF. The entire variable domain, with the rest obtained from reference TRBV9 and TRBJ2-7, is as follows: DSGVTQTPKHLITATGQRVTLRCSPRSGDLSVYWYQQSLDQGLQFLIQYYNGEERAKGNILERFSAQQFPDLHSELNLSSLELGDSALYFCASSVKTPSDSSKAYEQYFGPGTRLTVT.